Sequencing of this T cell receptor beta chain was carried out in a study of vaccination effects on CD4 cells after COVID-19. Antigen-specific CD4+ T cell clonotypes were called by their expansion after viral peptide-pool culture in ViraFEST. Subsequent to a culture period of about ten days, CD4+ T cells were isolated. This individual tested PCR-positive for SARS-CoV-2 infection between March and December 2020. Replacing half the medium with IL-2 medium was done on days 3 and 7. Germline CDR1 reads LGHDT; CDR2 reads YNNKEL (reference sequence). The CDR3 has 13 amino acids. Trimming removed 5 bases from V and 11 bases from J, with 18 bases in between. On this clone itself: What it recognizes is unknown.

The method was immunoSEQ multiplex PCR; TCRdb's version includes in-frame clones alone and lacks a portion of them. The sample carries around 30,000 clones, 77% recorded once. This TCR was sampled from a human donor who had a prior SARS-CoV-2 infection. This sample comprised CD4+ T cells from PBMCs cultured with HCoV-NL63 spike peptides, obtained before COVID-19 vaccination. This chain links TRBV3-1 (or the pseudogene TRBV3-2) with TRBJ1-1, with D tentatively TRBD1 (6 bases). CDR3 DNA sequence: TGTGCCAGCAGCTTCGGGACAACACTCGGGGCTTTCTTT. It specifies CASSFGTTLGAFF.